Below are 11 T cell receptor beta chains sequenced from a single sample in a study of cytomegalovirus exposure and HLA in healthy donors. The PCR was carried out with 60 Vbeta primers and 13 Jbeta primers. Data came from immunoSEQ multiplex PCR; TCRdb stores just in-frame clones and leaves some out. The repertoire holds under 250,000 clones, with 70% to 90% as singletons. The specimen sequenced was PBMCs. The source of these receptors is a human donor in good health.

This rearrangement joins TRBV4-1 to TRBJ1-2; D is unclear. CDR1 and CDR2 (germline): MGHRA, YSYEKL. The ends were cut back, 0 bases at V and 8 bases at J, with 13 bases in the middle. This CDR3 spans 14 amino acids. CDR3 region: CASSQEQSLGGYTF. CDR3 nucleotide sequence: TGCGCCAGCAGCCAAGAACAGAGTCTTGGGGGCTACACCTTC.

Here the CDR3 DNA reads TGTGCCAGTAGTATAGGCTTCGGTTTAGCCTACGAGCAGTACTTC. It encodes CASSIGFGLAYEQYF. This sequence joins TRBV19 and TRBJ2-7; D is unclear. The CDR3 spans 15 residues. The V and J ends lost 1 base and 2 bases respectively, with 12 bases between them. CDR1 and CDR2 from the germline V gene are LNHDA and SQIVND (reference sequence).

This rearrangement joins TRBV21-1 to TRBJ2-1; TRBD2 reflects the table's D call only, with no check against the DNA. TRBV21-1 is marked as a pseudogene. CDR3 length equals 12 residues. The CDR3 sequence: CASSSSGREQFF. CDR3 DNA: TGTGCCAGCAGCAGTAGCGGGAGGGAGCAGTTCTTC.

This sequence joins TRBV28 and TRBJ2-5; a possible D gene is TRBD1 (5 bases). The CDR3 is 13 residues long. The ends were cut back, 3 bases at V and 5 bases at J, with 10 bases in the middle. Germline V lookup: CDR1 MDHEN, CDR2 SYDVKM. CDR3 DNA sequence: TGTGCCAGCAGTTTTCAGGGTCGGGAGACCCAGTACTTC. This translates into CASSFQGRETQYF. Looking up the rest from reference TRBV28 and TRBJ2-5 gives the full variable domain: DVKVTQSSRYLVKRTGEKVFLECVQDMDHENMFWYRQDPGLGLRLIYFSYDVKMKEKGDIPEGYSVSREKKERFSLILESASTNQTSMYLCASSFQGRETQYFGPGTRLLVL.

DNA of the CDR3: TGTGCCAGCAGCTTAACCCAGGGATCCTACGAGCAGTACTTC. This translates into CASSLTQGSYEQYF. V is TRBV7-9 and J is TRBJ2-7; D possibly corresponds to TRBD1 (5 bases). V was cut by 2 bases and J by 1 base, with 9 bases left in between. Germline V gives CDR1 SEHNR, CDR2 FQNEAQ (reference sequence). The CDR3 is 14 amino acids.

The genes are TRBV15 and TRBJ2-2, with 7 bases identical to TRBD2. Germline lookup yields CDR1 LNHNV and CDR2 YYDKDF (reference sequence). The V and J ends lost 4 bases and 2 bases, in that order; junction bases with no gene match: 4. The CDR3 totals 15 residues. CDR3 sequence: CATSNLAENTGELFF. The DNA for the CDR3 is TGTGCCACCAGCAACCTAGCGGAAAACACCGGGGAGCTGTTTTTT.

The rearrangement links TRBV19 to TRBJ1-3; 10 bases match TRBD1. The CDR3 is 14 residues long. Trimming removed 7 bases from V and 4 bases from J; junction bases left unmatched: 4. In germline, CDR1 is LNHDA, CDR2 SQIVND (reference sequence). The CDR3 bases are TGTGCCAGTAAGGGACAGGGGTTAGGAAACACCATATATTTT. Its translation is CASKGQGLGNTIYF.

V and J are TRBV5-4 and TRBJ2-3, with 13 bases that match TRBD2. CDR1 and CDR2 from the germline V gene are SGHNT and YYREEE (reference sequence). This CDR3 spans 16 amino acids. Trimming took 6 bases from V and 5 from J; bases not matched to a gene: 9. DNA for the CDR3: TGTGCCAGCACCGTAGGGACTAGCGGGGAGATAGATACGCAGTATTTT. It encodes CASTVGTSGEIDTQYF. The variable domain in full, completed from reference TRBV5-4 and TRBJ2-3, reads ETGVTQSPTHLIKTRGQQVTLRCSSQSGHNTVSWYQQALGQGPQFIFQYYREEENGRGNFPPRFSGLQFPNYSSELNVNALELDDSALYLCASTVGTSGEIDTQYFGPGTRLTVL.

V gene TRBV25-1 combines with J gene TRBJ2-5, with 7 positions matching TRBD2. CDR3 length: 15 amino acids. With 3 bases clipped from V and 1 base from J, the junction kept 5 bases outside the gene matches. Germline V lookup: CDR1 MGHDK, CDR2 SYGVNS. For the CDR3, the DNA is TGTGCCAGCAGTGATGAGGGGAGGGTCCAAGAGACCCAGTACTTC. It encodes CASSDEGRVQETQYF.

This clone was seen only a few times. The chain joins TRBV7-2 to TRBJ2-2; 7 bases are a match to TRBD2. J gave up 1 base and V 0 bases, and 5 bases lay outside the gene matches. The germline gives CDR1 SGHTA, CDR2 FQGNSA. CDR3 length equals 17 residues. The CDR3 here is CASSLAGGTVNTGELFF. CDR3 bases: TGTGCCAGCAGCTTAGCCGGGGGGACTGTGAACACCGGGGAGCTGTTTTTT. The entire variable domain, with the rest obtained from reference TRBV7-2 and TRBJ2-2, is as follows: GAGVSQSPSNKVTEKGKDVELRCDPISGHTALYWYRQSLGQGLEFLIYFQGNSAPDKSGLPSDRFSAERTGGSVSTLTIQRTQQEDSAVYLCASSLAGGTVNTGELFFGEGSRLTVL.

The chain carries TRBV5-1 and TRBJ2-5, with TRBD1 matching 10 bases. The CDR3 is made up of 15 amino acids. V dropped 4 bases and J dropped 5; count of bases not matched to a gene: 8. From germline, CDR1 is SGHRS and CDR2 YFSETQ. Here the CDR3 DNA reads TGCGCCAGCAGCCAAGACAGGGGGCATCGGGAGACCCAGTACTTC. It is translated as CASSQDRGHRETQYF.